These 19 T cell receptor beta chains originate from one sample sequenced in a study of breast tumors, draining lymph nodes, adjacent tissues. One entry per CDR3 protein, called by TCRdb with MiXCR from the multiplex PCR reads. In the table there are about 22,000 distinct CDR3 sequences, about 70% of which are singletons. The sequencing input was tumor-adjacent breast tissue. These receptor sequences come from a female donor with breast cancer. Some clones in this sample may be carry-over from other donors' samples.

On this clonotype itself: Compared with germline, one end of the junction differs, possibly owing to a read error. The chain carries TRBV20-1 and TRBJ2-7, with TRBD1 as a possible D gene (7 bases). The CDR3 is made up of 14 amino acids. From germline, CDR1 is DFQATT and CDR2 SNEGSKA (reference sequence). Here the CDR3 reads CARGSGDSVYEQYF. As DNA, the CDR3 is TGTGCTAGAGGTTCGGGGGACAGCGTCTACGAGCAGTACTTC.

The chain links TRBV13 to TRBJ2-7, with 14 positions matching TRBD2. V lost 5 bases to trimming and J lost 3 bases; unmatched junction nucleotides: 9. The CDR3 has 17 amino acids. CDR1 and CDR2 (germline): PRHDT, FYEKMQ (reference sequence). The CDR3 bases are TGTGCCAGCAGCCAAGCACGGGGACTAGCGGGGGACTACGAGCAGTACTTC. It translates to CASSQARGLAGDYEQYF.

The CDR3: CASSPPGTSTDTQYF. The CDR3 DNA is TGCGCCAGCAGCCCCCCCGGGACTAGCACAGATACGCAGTATTTT. V gene TRBV4-1 combines with J gene TRBJ2-3; the D gene is possibly TRBD2 (6 bases). CDR3 length equals 15 residues. Trimming cost V 4 bases and J 0 bases, with 11 bases left between them. Germline CDR1 MGHRA, CDR2 YSYEKL.

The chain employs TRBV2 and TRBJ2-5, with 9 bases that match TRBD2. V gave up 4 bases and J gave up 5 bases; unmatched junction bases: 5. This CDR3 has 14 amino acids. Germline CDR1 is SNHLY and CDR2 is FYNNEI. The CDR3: CASSGAGGRETQYF. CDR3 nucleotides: TGTGCCAGCAGTGGGGCGGGAGGGCGTGAGACCCAGTACTTC.

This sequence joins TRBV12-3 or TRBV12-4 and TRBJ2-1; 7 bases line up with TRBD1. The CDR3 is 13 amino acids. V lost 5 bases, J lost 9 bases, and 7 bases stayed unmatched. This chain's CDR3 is CASSLEQGLEQFF. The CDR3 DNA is TGTGCCAGCAGTCTCGAACAGGGGCTTGAGCAGTTCTTC.

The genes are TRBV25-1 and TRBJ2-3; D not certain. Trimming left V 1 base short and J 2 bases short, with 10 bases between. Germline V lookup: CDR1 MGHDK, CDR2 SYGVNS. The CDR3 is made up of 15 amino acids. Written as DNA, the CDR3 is TGTGCCAGCAGTGAATCACGGACCTACACAGATACGCAGTATTTT. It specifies CASSESRTYTDTQYF.

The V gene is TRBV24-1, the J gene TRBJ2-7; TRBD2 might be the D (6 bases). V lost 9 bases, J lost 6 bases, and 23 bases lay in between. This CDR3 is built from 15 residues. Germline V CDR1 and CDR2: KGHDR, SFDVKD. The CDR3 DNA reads TGTGCCACCGACCGGGGGTGGGGCGTGAGAGGCGAGCAGTACGTC. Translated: CATDRGWGVRGEQYV.

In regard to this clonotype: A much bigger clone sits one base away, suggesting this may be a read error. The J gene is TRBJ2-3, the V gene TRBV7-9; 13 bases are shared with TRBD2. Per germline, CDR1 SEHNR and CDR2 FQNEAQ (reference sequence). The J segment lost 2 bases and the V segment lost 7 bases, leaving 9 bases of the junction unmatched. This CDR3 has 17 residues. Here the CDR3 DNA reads TGTGCCAGCAACGGACTAGCGGGAGTGGACCCCACAGATACGCAGTATTTT. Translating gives CASNGLAGVDPTDTQYF.

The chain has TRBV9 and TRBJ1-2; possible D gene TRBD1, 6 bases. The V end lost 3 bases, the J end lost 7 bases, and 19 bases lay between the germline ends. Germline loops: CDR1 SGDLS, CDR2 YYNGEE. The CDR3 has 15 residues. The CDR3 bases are TGTGCCAGCAGCGCACGGACAGAAGGAGGCTTTGGCTACACCTTC. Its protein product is CASSARTEGGFGYTF.

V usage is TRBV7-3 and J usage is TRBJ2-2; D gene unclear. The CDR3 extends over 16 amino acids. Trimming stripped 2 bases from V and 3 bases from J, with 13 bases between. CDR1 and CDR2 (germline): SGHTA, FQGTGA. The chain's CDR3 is CASSLVFSVDTGELFF. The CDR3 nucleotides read TGTGCCAGCAGCTTAGTGTTCAGCGTGGACACCGGGGAGCTGTTTTTT.

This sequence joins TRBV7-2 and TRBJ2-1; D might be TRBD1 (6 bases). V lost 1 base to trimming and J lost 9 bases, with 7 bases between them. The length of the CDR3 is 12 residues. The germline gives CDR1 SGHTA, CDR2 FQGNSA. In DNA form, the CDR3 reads TGTGCCAGCAGCTTAGACAGGGCTGAGCAGTTCTTC. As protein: CASSLDRAEQFF.

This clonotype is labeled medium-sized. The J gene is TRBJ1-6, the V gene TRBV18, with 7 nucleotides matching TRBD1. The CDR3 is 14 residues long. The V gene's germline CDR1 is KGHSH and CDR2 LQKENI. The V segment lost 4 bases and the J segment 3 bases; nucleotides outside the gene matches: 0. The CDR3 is CASSRDSYNSPLHF. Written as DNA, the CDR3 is TGTGCCAGCTCACGGGACAGCTATAATTCACCCCTCCACTTT.

DNA for the CDR3: TGTGCCAGCAGCTTAGAGGACTTCCAAGGGGAGCTGTTTTTT. Its translation: CASSLEDFQGELFF. This chain uses TRBV7-9 with TRBJ2-2, with D possibly matching TRBD2 (5 bases). Trimming removed 1 base at V and 8 bases at J, with 11 bases between. This CDR3 region has 14 residues. The germline V gene encodes CDR1 SEHNR and CDR2 FQNEAQ (reference sequence).

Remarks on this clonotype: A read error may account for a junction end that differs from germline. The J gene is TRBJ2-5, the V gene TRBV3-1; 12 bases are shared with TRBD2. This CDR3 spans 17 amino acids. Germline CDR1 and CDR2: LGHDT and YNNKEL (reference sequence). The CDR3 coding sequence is TGCGCCAGCAGCCAAGGGAGGACTAGCGGGGATGTGGAGACCCAGTACTTC. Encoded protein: CASSQGRTSGDVETQYF.

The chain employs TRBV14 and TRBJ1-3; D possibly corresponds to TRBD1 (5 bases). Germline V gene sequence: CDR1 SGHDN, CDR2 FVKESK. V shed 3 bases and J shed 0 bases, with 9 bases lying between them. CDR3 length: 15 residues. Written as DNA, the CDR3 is TGTGCCAGCAGCCAGGGGACCAACTCTGGAAACACCATATATTTT. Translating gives CASSQGTNSGNTIYF.

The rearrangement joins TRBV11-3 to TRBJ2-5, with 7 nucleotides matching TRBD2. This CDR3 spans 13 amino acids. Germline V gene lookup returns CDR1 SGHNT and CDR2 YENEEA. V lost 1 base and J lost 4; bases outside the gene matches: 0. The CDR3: CASSLAGGETQYF. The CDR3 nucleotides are TGTGCCAGCAGCTTAGCGGGAGGAGAGACCCAGTACTTC.

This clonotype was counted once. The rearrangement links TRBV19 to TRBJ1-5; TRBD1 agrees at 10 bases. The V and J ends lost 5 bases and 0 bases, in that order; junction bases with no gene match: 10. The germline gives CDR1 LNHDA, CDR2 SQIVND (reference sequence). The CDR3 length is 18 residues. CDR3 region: CASSSGQGWVDSNQPQHF. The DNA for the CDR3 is TGTGCCAGTAGTTCGGGACAGGGGTGGGTAGATAGCAATCAGCCCCAGCATTTT.

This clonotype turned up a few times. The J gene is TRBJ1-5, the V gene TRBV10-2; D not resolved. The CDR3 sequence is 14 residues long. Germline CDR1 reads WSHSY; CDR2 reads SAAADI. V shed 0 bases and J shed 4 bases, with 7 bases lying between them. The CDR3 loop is CASSESGLNQPQHF. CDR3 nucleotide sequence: TGCGCCAGCAGTGAGTCGGGGTTAAATCAGCCCCAGCATTTT.

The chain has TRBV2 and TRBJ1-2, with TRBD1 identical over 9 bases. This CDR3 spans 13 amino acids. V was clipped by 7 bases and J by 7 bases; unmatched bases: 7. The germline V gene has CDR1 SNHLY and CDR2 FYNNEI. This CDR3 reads CASTFTGGGGYTF. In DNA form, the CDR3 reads TGTGCCAGCACCTTCACAGGGGGCGGTGGCTACACCTTC.